These 9 T cell receptor beta chains were all obtained from the same sample, sequenced in a study of cytomegalovirus exposure and HLA in healthy donors. 13 Jbeta primers and 60 Vbeta primers were used for the PCR. Clones were read by immunoSEQ multiplex PCR, and TCRdb kept only the in-frame ones, dropping some. The sample lists over 80,000 clones; roughly four fifths were seen once. Specimen: PBMCs. The receptor set was obtained from a man in his forties in good health and CMV-seropositive.

This chain uses TRBV9 with TRBJ1-4; possible D gene TRBD1, 5 bases. V was clipped by 0 bases and J by 5 bases, with 8 bases between them. The CDR3 covers 14 residues. CDR1 is SGDLS, CDR2 YYNGEE, per germline. CDR3 sequence: CASSVGGSNEKLFF. Written as DNA, the CDR3 is TGTGCCAGCAGCGTAGGGGGCTCCAATGAAAAACTGTTTTTT.

The chain joins TRBV5-1 to TRBJ2-1; TRBD2 might be the D (6 bases). Looked up from germline, CDR1 is SGHRS and CDR2 is YFSETQ. CDR3 length: 15 residues. Trimming took 4 bases from V and 1 from J, leaving 12 bases between them. CDR3 residues: CASSLRSGSYNEQFF. In DNA, the CDR3 is TGCGCCAGCAGCCTACGCAGCGGGTCCTACAATGAGCAGTTCTTC.

The CDR3 here is CASSKDKSTAPLHF. As DNA, the CDR3 is TGTGCCAGCAGCAAGGACAAATCCACGGCACCCCTCCACTTT. The chain couples TRBV11-2 to TRBJ1-6, with a weak D call TRBD1 (5 bases). Between the trimmed V and J ends, which lost 5 bases and 11 bases, there was a span of 16 bases. From germline, CDR1 is SGHAT and CDR2 FQNNGV. The CDR3 is 14 residues long.

Remarks on this clone: This specimen includes other DNA sequences encoding the same CDR3. J is TRBJ1-2 and V is TRBV7-6; no clear D. V lost 6 bases, J lost 0 bases, and 20 bases lay in between. The CDR3 contains 17 residues. Germline V gene lookup returns CDR1 SGHVS and CDR2 FNYEAQ. CDR3 sequence: CASSLAPGGEANYGYTF. The CDR3 DNA reads TGTGCCAGCAGTCTAGCCCCGGGCGGGGAAGCTAACTATGGCTACACCTTC. Looking up the rest from reference TRBV7-6 and TRBJ1-2 gives the full variable domain: GAGVSQSPRYKVTKRGQDVALRCDPISGHVSLYWYRQALGQGPEFLTYFNYEAQQDKSGLPNDRFSAERPEGSISTLTIQRTEQRDSAMYRCASSLAPGGEANYGYTFGSGTRLTVV.

V gene TRBV7-9 combines with J gene TRBJ1-5; the D is unclear. Trimming took off 5 bases at V and 4 bases at J, with 9 bases between the two ends. The CDR3 sequence is 13 residues long. Looked up from germline, CDR1 is SEHNR and CDR2 is FQNEAQ (reference sequence). The CDR3 here is CASSRGENQPQHF. CDR3 nucleotide sequence: TGTGCCAGCAGCCGTGGGGAGAATCAGCCCCAGCATTTT.

V and J are TRBV6-1 and TRBJ1-2, with 7 positions matching TRBD1. CDR1 and CDR2 from the germline V gene are MNHNS and SASEGT. V was pared by 5 bases and J by 6 bases, with 6 bases of the junction left unmatched. There are 13 residues in the CDR3. Here the CDR3 reads CASSSTGLDGYTF. CDR3 DNA sequence: TGTGCCAGCAGTTCGACAGGGCTCGATGGCTACACCTTC.

The rearrangement uses TRBV19 and TRBJ2-6; 8 nucleotides agree with TRBD2. Germline values: CDR1 LNHDA, CDR2 SQIVND (reference sequence). CDR3 length: 19 amino acids. The V and J ends lost 0 bases and 0 bases, in that order; junction bases with no gene match: 7. CDR3: CASSIDRLAGFSGANVLTF. The CDR3 region has the DNA TGTGCCAGTAGTATAGATAGGCTAGCGGGCTTCTCTGGGGCCAACGTCCTGACTTTC.

The CDR3 region has the DNA TGTGCCAGCAGCCCGTCACAACTAGCGGTGGAGCAGTACTTC. Residues: CASSPSQLAVEQYF. The rearrangement links TRBV7-9 to TRBJ2-7, with 8 nucleotides matching TRBD2. The CDR3 sequence is 14 residues long. From germline, CDR1 is SEHNR and CDR2 FQNEAQ (reference sequence). The trim removed 5 bases at V and 7 bases at J, leaving 10 bases unmatched.

J is TRBJ2-1 and V is TRBV10-3, with 8 bases aligning to TRBD2. This CDR3 has 13 residues. Germline loops: CDR1 ENHRY, CDR2 SYGVKD. V dropped 4 bases and J dropped 8; count of bases not matched to a gene: 4. Here the CDR3 reads CAISAGGQHEQFF. For the CDR3, the DNA is TGTGCCATCAGTGCGGGGGGGCAGCATGAGCAGTTCTTC.